The next 3 T cell receptor beta chains were all read from a single sample in a study of blood T cells in healthy people across ages. The second PCR ran roughly 6 to 11 cycles with a sample-barcoded 5' primer and J-beta primers. One entry per CDR3 protein results from TCRdb running MiXCR on the 5' RACE reads. This sample carries about 620,000 distinct CDR3 sequences, 40% to 65% of them seen once, and the ten largest clones take roughly 12%. Source material: blood. The receptors derive from a woman of 80 years or more in good health.

This clonotype was counted only a few times. The chain couples TRBV20-1 to TRBJ2-3, with no clear D. V was shortened by 4 bases and J by 6 bases, with 5 bases between the two germline ends. Per germline, CDR1 DFQATT and CDR2 SNEGSKA (reference sequence). CDR3 length: 10 amino acids. CDR3 amino acids: CSATKDTQYF. For the CDR3, the DNA is TGCAGTGCTACTAAGGATACGCAGTATTTT.

This rearrangement joins TRBV20-1 to TRBJ2-3, with D uncertain. CDR3 length: 11 amino acids. CDR1 is DFQATT, CDR2 SNEGSKA, per germline (reference sequence). The germline V and J ends were trimmed by 4 bases and 4 bases, with 6 bases remaining between them. CDR3 residues: CSAKAPDTQYF. The DNA for the CDR3 is TGCAGTGCTAAGGCCCCAGATACGCAGTATTTT.

The CDR3 here is CASSAIRAGTDTQYF. The CDR3 DNA reads TGTGCCAGCAGCGCAATCAGGGCTGGCACAGATACGCAGTATTTT. The chain carries TRBV5-6 and TRBJ2-3, with D possibly matching TRBD1 (5 bases). Germline V lookup: CDR1 SGHDT, CDR2 YYEEEE. V lost 4 bases, J lost 1 base, and 13 bases lay in between. CDR3 length equals 15 residues.